Included here is one TCR beta chain sequence, with context. The data were taken from a study of OX40 agonist ivuxolimab in advanced cancers. Sequenced by immunoSEQ multiplex PCR; TCRdb stores in-frame clones only, minus some. The repertoire holds 45,000 to 60,000 clones, approximately 87% seen once, with less than 7% in the top ten. The receptor was isolated from an adult with an advanced solid tumor such as melanoma, head and neck, liver or kidney cancer. This sample comprised CD4+ or CD8+ T cells sorted from blood, obtained in a trial of the OX40 agonist ivuxolimab.

CDR3 sequence reads: CASSWTGDSNQPQHF. DNA for the CDR3: TGTGCCAGCAGTTGGACAGGAGATAGCAATCAGCCCCAGCATTTT. The chain has TRBV28 and TRBJ1-5, with 7 positions matching TRBD1. J lost 0 bases, V lost 4 bases, and 3 bases had no gene match. This CDR3 comprises 15 residues. Germline CDR1 is MDHEN and CDR2 is SYDVKM.